One T cell receptor beta chain is described in this entry. Its specificity is not known. This entry belongs to a study of early stage breast cancer tumors. Background on the study: About 8 ER+/PR+/HER2- tumors were invasive ductal; a few were invasive lobular. Notes on the study in general: Tumors had roughly 2.5-fold higher T cell density and higher clonality than adjacent normal breast tissue.

The data were produced by immunoSEQ multiplex PCR, yet TCRdb's version contains in-frame clones alone and is incomplete. The table includes 28,000 or so clones, just under 75% detected once. CDR1 and CDR2 from the germline V gene are MNHEY and SVGAGI. The V end lost 6 bases, the J end lost 2 bases, and 13 bases lay between the germline ends. The CDR3 has 15 residues. This chain uses TRBV6-5 with TRBJ2-2; weak D call: TRBD2 (6 bases). Specimen: blood. The receptor's source is a person aged 40 to 49 with breast cancer. This CDR3 reads CASRRVSGNTGELFF. The CDR3 nucleotides read TGTGCCAGCAGGAGGGTTAGCGGAAACACCGGGGAGCTGTTTTTT.